This TCR beta chain was captured by sequencing in a study of blood T cell repertoires in COVID-19 (TCRdb year 2020). Looking at the study overall: Collaborator samples came from the United States, Italy and Spain and covered acute and convalescent phases of COVID-19. Where available, HLA class I and class II types were obtained from metadata supplied by the sample provider rather than from assay-based typing. The repertoires were made available in a free public database intended to serve as a resource for research on the immune response to SARS-CoV-2. Deeply sampled blood TCRbeta repertoires from subjects exposed to, actively infected with, or recovered from COVID-19 were included in the dataset. Samples were obtained from the ongoing ImmuneRACE study (first 160 participants) and from 950 to 1,500 subjects provided by 6 global collaborators. The material from the prospective study consisted of cDNA or gDNA derived from T cells, B-cell-depleted T cells, or PBMCs. Nearly every sample came with metadata listing a de-identified subject ID, COVID-19 status, age in years and sex. The study at large found these results: The amount of clinical and demographic metadata varied by source and participant and was provided uncurated.

The immunoSEQ Assay, a bias-controlled multiplex PCR, was used to amplify TCRbeta CDR3 regions from genomic DNA. The study's processing was this. The number of nucleated cells in each sample was estimated by amplification of reference gene primers within the assay. To quantify the absolute abundance of each unique TCRbeta CDR3 rearrangement, sequence reads were collapsed and filtered. For each sample, productive Simpson clonality was calculated as the square root of Simpson's diversity index over productive rearrangements. TCRdb took over this immuneACCESS table, retaining in-frame rearrangements with V and J assigned. Such tables are incomplete; in checked studies, under half of the missing clones stem from an unresolved V gene, and the remainder is unexplained. That table furnishes V, J and clone size, whereas the DNA furnished D and trimming. Counted in this sample were about 140,000 clones; around 88% of them appeared once. Clones ranked in the top ten supply approximately 1.4% of the sample.

A note on this clone: Its specific antigen is unknown. Base qualities are not provided; no much larger clone lies one nucleotide away.

Collaborating institutions collected whole blood in K2EDTA tubes following their own protocols. For TCRbeta analysis, collaborators shipped samples as frozen whole blood, isolated PBMCs, or DNA extracted from either of those sample types. The TCR originated in a woman aged 60-75 years with acute or convalescent COVID-19. Sequenced: peripheral blood.

The bases are TGTGCCAGCAGTTCCGGACAGGGGGCGCGTGGCTACACCTTC. Translated, this is CASSSGQGARGYTF. The chain is made from TRBV6-4 and TRBJ1-2; TRBD1 agrees with 11 junctional bases. V and J are trimmed by 5 bases and 7 bases, and the gene matches miss 6 bases of the junction. For CDR1 and CDR2, the germline V gene lists MRHNA and SNTAGT. From cysteine to phenylalanine, the CDR3 is 14 amino acids long. Of the read, only the CDR3 DNA is kept; its 42 bases are in frame from base 1.